Each of the 19 T cell receptor beta chains below was sequenced from the same sample in a study of blood T cell repertoires in COVID-19. Profiling relied on immunoSEQ multiplex PCR, and the TCRdb table lists in-frame clones only, not all of them. The sample shows about 240,000 clones, approximately 82% of them seen only once. Sequencing input: peripheral blood. The receptor source for this set is a man aged 25 to 40 who had recovered from COVID-19.

J is TRBJ1-2 and V is TRBV6-5, with D unclear. V dropped 7 bases and J dropped 7 bases, with 13 bases sitting between them. The CDR3 sequence is 12 residues long. Germline CDR1 and CDR2: MNHEY and SVGAGI. This CDR3 reads CASTNLNGGYTF. The DNA of the CDR3 is TGTGCCAGCACCAACCTTAACGGTGGCTACACCTTC.

This clone was seen many times. The chain carries TRBV7-9 and TRBJ2-3; 8 positions match TRBD2. V dropped 3 bases and J dropped 4; count of bases not matched to a gene: 9. From germline, CDR1 is SEHNR and CDR2 FQNEAQ (reference sequence). This CDR3 region has 16 residues. The CDR3 nucleotides read TGTGCCAGCAGCTTGTTACTAGCGGTGGTAGCAGATACGCAGTATTTT. As protein: CASSLLLAVVADTQYF.

The rearrangement joins TRBV5-5 to TRBJ2-5; D perhaps matches TRBD2 (5 bases). This CDR3 has 16 residues. CDR1 and CDR2 from the germline V gene are SGHKS and YYEKEE (reference sequence). Trimming took off 1 base at V and 0 bases at J, with 13 bases between the two ends. The CDR3 spells CASSLIGGGNQETQYF. The CDR3 nucleotides are TGTGCCAGCAGCTTGATCGGAGGAGGCAACCAAGAGACCCAGTACTTC.

This clone was picked up one time. The chain links TRBV6-6 to TRBJ1-1; D not certain. V gave up 0 bases and J gave up 5 bases, with 10 bases separating them. CDR1 is MNHNY, CDR2 SVGAGI, per germline (reference sequence). The CDR3 has 14 residues. CDR3 nucleotides: TGTGCCAGCAGTTACTCGTTCGGGGATACTGAAGCTTTCTTT. This codes for CASSYSFGDTEAFF.

The rearrangement links TRBV18 to TRBJ2-2, with D maybe TRBD1 (6 bases). Trimming removed 2 bases at V and 0 bases at J, with 13 bases between. There are 17 residues in the CDR3. Germline CDR1 and CDR2: KGHSH and LQKENI. The CDR3 region has the DNA TGTGCCAGCTCACCAACAACAGGGATTTCGAACACCGGGGAGCTGTTTTTT. Amino acids: CASSPTTGISNTGELFF.

The chain couples TRBV4-1 to TRBJ2-3; possibly TRBD1 for D (5 bases). This CDR3 has 18 residues. V lost 3 bases to trimming and J lost 4 bases, with 23 bases between them. Germline values: CDR1 MGHRA, CDR2 YSYEKL. The CDR3 region is CASSHLSRLVREADTQYF. CDR3 sequence (DNA): TGCGCCAGCAGCCACCTCTCCCGCCTTGTCAGGGAAGCAGATACGCAGTATTTT.

J is TRBJ2-7 and V is TRBV12-5; the match to TRBD2 covers 11 bases. The CDR3 spans 16 residues. J was trimmed by 2 bases and V by 1 base; bases with no gene match: 4. Germline CDR1 is LGHNT and CDR2 is FRNRAP. CDR3 sequence (DNA): TGTGCTAGTGGTTTGGCAGGGACTAGCGGAACCTACGAGCAGTACTTC. Its translation is CASGLAGTSGTYEQYF.

This chain's CDR3 is CASSLLGFRETQYF. Written as DNA, the CDR3 is TGTGCCAGCAGCTTATTGGGCTTTCGAGAGACCCAGTACTTC. The rearrangement uses TRBV11-2 and TRBJ2-5; unclear D gene. V was cut by 2 bases and J by 4 bases, with 11 bases left in between. CDR3 length equals 14 residues. In germline, CDR1 is SGHAT, CDR2 FQNNGV. The entire variable domain, with the rest obtained from reference TRBV11-2 and TRBJ2-5, is as follows: EAGVAQSPRYKIIEKRQSVAFWCNPISGHATLYWYQQILGQGPKLLIQFQNNGVVDDSQLPKDRFSAERLKGVDSTLKIQPAKLEDSAVYLCASSLLGFRETQYFGPGTRLLVL.

The chain is built from TRBV7-8 and TRBJ1-4; 8 bases match TRBD1. The CDR3 is 15 residues long. Per germline, CDR1 SGHVS and CDR2 FQNEAQ. With 4 bases clipped from V and 5 bases from J, the junction kept 6 bases outside the gene matches. The CDR3: CASSSPGQENEKLFF. The CDR3 DNA sequence: TGTGCCAGCAGCTCACCGGGACAGGAGAATGAAAAACTGTTTTTT.

The chain employs TRBV2 and TRBJ1-5, with 8 bases fitting TRBD1. The CDR3 is 13 amino acids. V gave up 4 bases and J gave up 7 bases; unmatched junction bases: 3. In germline, CDR1 is SNHLY, CDR2 FYNNEI. The CDR3 protein is CASSGTGGQPQHF. CDR3 sequence (DNA): TGTGCCAGCAGTGGAACAGGGGGGCAGCCCCAGCATTTT.

The chain carries TRBV5-1 and TRBJ2-3, with 11 bases aligning to TRBD2. The CDR3 is 17 residues long. V lost 0 bases and J lost 4; bases outside the gene matches: 7. CDR1 SGHRS and CDR2 YFSETQ come from the germline V gene. CDR3 nucleotide sequence: TGCGCCAGCAGCTTGGCCCTAGCGGGGGGCGCCGCAGATACGCAGTATTTT. This codes for CASSLALAGGAADTQYF.

In its sample, this clone was seen a few times. The CDR3 loop reads CASSAGGTSGKETQYF. As DNA, the CDR3 is TGTGCCAGCAGCGCCGGGGGGACTAGCGGAAAAGAGACCCAGTACTTC. The chain combines TRBV11-2 with TRBJ2-5; TRBD2 matches at 11 bases. Unmatched junction bases numbered 8, after V lost 5 bases and J lost 3 bases. Germline-derived CDR1 and CDR2 are SGHAT and FQNNGV. The CDR3 runs to 16 residues.

This clone showed up just once. This chain joins TRBV9 and TRBJ2-5; 7 bases line up with TRBD2. Germline V CDR1 and CDR2: SGDLS, YYNGEE. After removal of 4 bases from V and 2 bases from J, the junction contained 11 bases not matched to a gene. The CDR3 is made up of 16 amino acids. This CDR3 is CASSTRISAGQETQYF. CDR3 nucleotides: TGTGCCAGCAGCACACGTATATCAGCGGGACAAGAGACCCAGTACTTC.

The V gene is TRBV5-1, the J gene TRBJ2-5, with TRBD1 as a possible D gene (6 bases). Germline-derived CDR1 and CDR2 are SGHRS and YFSETQ. V was clipped by 5 bases and J by 3 bases, with 11 bases between them. The length of the CDR3 is 13 residues. The CDR3 is CASRGQSEETQYF. CDR3 bases: TGCGCCAGCAGAGGACAGTCAGAAGAGACCCAGTACTTC.

The chain links TRBV20-1 to TRBJ2-1, with D perhaps matching TRBD1 (5 bases). CDR1 and CDR2 from the germline V gene are DFQATT and SNEGSKA (reference sequence). The V and J ends lost 5 bases and 8 bases respectively, with 10 bases between them. The CDR3 has 11 residues. CDR3 sequence (DNA): TGCAGTGCTTCACCAGGGTATGAGCAGTTCTTC. It translates to CSASPGYEQFF.

This rearrangement joins TRBV5-5 to TRBJ1-2; D possibly corresponds to TRBD1 (6 bases). V gave up 3 bases and J gave up 5 bases, with 17 bases separating them. Germline CDR1 is SGHKS and CDR2 is YYEKEE (reference sequence). The CDR3 has 15 amino acids. CDR3 loop: CASSSTPGDRYGYTF. Written as DNA, the CDR3 is TGTGCCAGCAGCTCCACCCCAGGGGATCGGTATGGCTACACCTTC.

The chain recombines TRBV3-1 (or the pseudogene TRBV3-2) with TRBJ2-3, with D maybe TRBD1 (5 bases). The ends were cut back, 5 bases at V and 7 bases at J, with 16 bases in the middle. Per the germline V gene, CDR1 is LGHDT and CDR2 is YNNKEL (reference sequence). The CDR3 loop spans 14 amino acids. In nucleotides, the CDR3 is TGTGCCAGCAGCTACCGTGAGGCAGGGCATACGCAGTATTTT. Translated, it gives CASSYREAGHTQYF.

V and J are TRBV19 and TRBJ1-5; D might be TRBD1 (5 bases). The CDR3 spans 15 residues. Trimming removed 4 bases from V and 0 bases from J, with 10 bases in between. In germline, CDR1 is LNHDA, CDR2 SQIVND (reference sequence). Here the CDR3 DNA reads TGTGCCAGTAGTAGGAGGGGAGATAGCAATCAGCCCCAGCATTTT. Translation gives CASSRRGDSNQPQHF.

This clone was detected only once. This chain's CDR3 is CASNRGGPRDSPLHF. CDR3 DNA sequence: TGCGCCAGCAACCGCGGGGGACCGCGGGATTCACCCCTCCACTTT. This chain uses TRBV5-1 with TRBJ1-6; tentative D call: TRBD1 (5 bases). The length of the CDR3 is 15 residues. Germline CDR1 SGHRS, CDR2 YFSETQ. V was shortened by 6 bases and J by 8 bases, with 18 bases between the two germline ends.